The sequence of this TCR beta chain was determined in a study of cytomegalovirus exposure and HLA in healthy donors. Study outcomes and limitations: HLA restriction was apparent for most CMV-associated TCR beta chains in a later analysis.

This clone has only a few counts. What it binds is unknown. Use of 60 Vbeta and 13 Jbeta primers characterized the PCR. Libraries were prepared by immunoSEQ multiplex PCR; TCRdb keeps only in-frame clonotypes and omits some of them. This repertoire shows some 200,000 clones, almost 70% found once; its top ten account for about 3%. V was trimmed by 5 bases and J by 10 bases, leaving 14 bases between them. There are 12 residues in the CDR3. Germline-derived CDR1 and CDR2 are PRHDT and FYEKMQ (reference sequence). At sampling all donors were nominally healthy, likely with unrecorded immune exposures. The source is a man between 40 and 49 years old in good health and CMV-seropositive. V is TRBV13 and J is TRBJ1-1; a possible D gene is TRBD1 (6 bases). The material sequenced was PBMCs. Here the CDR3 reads CASSLNQGRAFF. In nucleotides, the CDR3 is TGTGCCAGCAGCCTAAACCAGGGGCGAGCTTTCTTT.